The rows below give T cell receptor beta chains drawn from one sample of a study of blood T cell repertoires in COVID-19. Sequenced by immunoSEQ multiplex PCR; TCRdb stores in-frame clones only, minus some. The sample carries about 300,000 clones, around 84% recorded once. Sequences were obtained from PBMCs or T cells enriched from blood (not recorded which). These receptors were collected from a man aged 30 to 45 who had recovered from COVID-19. The CDR3 runs from the conserved cysteine through the conserved F or W. The D gene is left open where the match is weak. Expanded clones get a size class; other rows say once, few or many, or leave the size out.

D gene: NA; J gene: TRBJ1-4; clone size: NA; V gene: TRBV18; CDR3 DNA: TGTGCCAGCTCACGGGACAAGAACAGTAATGAAAAACTGTTTTTT; CDR3 protein: CASSRDKNSNEKLFF
D gene: TRBD2; J gene: TRBJ2-3; clone size: few; V gene: TRBV5-1; CDR3 DNA: TGCGCCAGCAGCGCGGGCTCCGGGACTAGAGATACGCAGTATTTT; CDR3 protein: CASSAGSGTRDTQYF
D gene: NA; J gene: TRBJ1-4; clone size: NA; V gene: TRBV18; CDR3 DNA: TGTGCCAGCTCACCATTGGAGGGCAATGAAAAACTGTTTTTT; CDR3 protein: CASSPLEGNEKLFF
D gene: NA; J gene: TRBJ1-6; clone size: NA; V gene: TRBV5-4; CDR3 DNA: TGTGCCAGCAGCTTGGCCGGGGGGGATAATTCACCCCTCCACTTT; CDR3 protein: CASSLAGGDNSPLHF
D gene: TRBD2; J gene: TRBJ2-3; clone size: NA; V gene: TRBV7-9; CDR3 DNA: TGTGCCAGCAGCCCCGGGACTAGCGGGGGGGCAACAGATACGCAGTATTTT; CDR3 protein: CASSPGTSGGATDTQYF
D gene: TRBD1; J gene: TRBJ2-7; clone size: NA; V gene: TRBV6-5; CDR3 DNA: TGTGCCAGCGGGACAGGGGGCTTCTACGAGCAGTACTTC; CDR3 protein: CASGTGGFYEQYF
D gene: NA; J gene: TRBJ1-2; clone size: NA; V gene: TRBV20-1; CDR3 DNA: TGCAGTGCTAGAGTGCTATATGGCTACACCTTC; CDR3 protein: CSARVLYGYTF
D gene: NA; J gene: TRBJ2-1; clone size: NA; V gene: TRBV15; CDR3 DNA: TGTGCCACCAGGTCGGCGCGGGGTACCTACAATGAGCAGTTCTTC; CDR3 protein: CATRSARGTYNEQFF
D gene: TRBD2; J gene: TRBJ2-3; clone size: once; V gene: TRBV11-2; CDR3 DNA: TGTGCCAGCAGCTTTCTGAACCTAGCGGGATGGTCTAGCACAGATACGCAGTATTTT; CDR3 protein: CASSFLNLAGWSSTDTQYF
D gene: NA; J gene: TRBJ1-5; clone size: NA; V gene: TRBV10-3; CDR3 DNA: TGTGCCATCACCGGCAGGGAGGGCCAGCCCCAGCATTTT; CDR3 protein: CAITGREGQPQHF
D gene: TRBD1; J gene: TRBJ1-2; clone size: NA; V gene: TRBV5-1; CDR3 DNA: TGCGCCAGCAGTTCCGGGACAGTTGTTTCCTATGGCTACACCTTC; CDR3 protein: CASSSGTVVSYGYTF
D gene: NA; J gene: TRBJ1-2; clone size: NA; V gene: TRBV7-2; CDR3 DNA: TGTGCCAGCAGCTACTTCCGGGATTTTAACTATGGCTACACCTTC; CDR3 protein: CASSYFRDFNYGYTF
D gene: TRBD1; J gene: TRBJ1-2; clone size: once; V gene: TRBV10-1; CDR3 DNA: TGCGCCAGCAGTGAGTCTCTGGGACAGCCGCATGGCTACACCTTC; CDR3 protein: CASSESLGQPHGYTF
D gene: TRBD1; J gene: TRBJ1-2; clone size: NA; V gene: TRBV5-1; CDR3 DNA: TGCGCCAGCAGCCCGGGACAGGGGGCGGGTGGCTACACCTTC; CDR3 protein: CASSPGQGAGGYTF
D gene: TRBD1; J gene: TRBJ1-5; clone size: few; V gene: TRBV19; CDR3 DNA: TGTGCCAGTATGAACCGGGACAGCTCCAAAGAGCCCCAGCATTTT; CDR3 protein: CASMNRDSSKEPQHF
D gene: NA; J gene: TRBJ1-2; clone size: NA; V gene: TRBV9; CDR3 DNA: TGTGCCAGCAGCGTAGGAAACACAGACTATGGCTACACCTTC; CDR3 protein: CASSVGNTDYGYTF
D gene: TRBD1; J gene: TRBJ2-7; clone size: NA; V gene: TRBV2; CDR3 DNA: TGTGCCAGCAGAATACAGCGGTGGGGACAGTCCTACGAGCAGTACTTC; CDR3 protein: CASRIQRWGQSYEQYF